The 11 T cell receptor beta chains reported below all come from one sample, sequenced in a study of cytomegalovirus exposure and HLA in healthy donors. 13 Jbeta primers and 60 Vbeta primers were used for the PCR. TCRdb's table, derived via immunoSEQ multiplex PCR, lists solely in-frame clones and lacks some. The data contain around 91,000 clones, approximately 89% of them singletons. Sequencing used PBMCs. The receptors were sampled from a man aged 25 to 40 in good health and CMV-seropositive.

The genes are TRBV15 and TRBJ2-5; tentatively, D is TRBD1 (5 bases). The germline V gene encodes CDR1 LNHNV and CDR2 YYDKDF (reference sequence). V was clipped by 0 bases and J by 1 base, with 9 bases between them. The CDR3 is 15 residues long. CDR3 sequence (DNA): TGTGCCACCAGCAGAGATCAGGGATCCCAAGAGACCCAGTACTTC. Translated, it gives CATSRDQGSQETQYF.

Concerning this clone: Its ends do not fully match the called genes, so a read error is possible. The chain combines TRBV10-3 with TRBJ1-3, with D unresolved. The CDR3 extends over 11 amino acids. Germline CDR1 is ENHRY and CDR2 is SYGVKD. In DNA form, the CDR3 reads TGTGCCATCAGTGATCCTGGGCCCCCCGTTTTT. The encoded protein is CAISDPGPPVF.

The table lists this clone with a few counts. The rearrangement joins TRBV28 to TRBJ1-1; the match to TRBD1 covers 9 bases. The J segment lost 5 bases and the V segment lost 6 bases, leaving 10 bases of the junction unmatched. Germline V gene sequence: CDR1 MDHEN, CDR2 SYDVKM. The CDR3 consists of 15 residues. The CDR3 loop reads CASSTLGTGWTEAFF. The CDR3 DNA sequence: TGTGCCAGCAGCACCCTTGGGACAGGGTGGACTGAAGCTTTCTTT.

The chain is built from TRBV13 and TRBJ2-1, with 13 bases identical to TRBD2. This CDR3 has 16 amino acids. The germline V gene encodes CDR1 PRHDT and CDR2 FYEKMQ (reference sequence). Germline trimming cut 5 bases from V and 9 bases from J; bases unmatched to any gene: 10. The CDR3 sequence: CASSTRLAGGWGEQFF. The CDR3 DNA is TGTGCCAGCAGCACCCGACTAGCGGGAGGTTGGGGTGAGCAGTTCTTC. The variable domain in full, with the rest retrieved from reference TRBV13 and TRBJ2-1, is AAGVIQSPRHLIKEKRETATLKCYPIPRHDTVYWYQQGPGQDPQFLISFYEKMQSDKGSIPDRFSAQQFSDYHSELNMSSLELGDSALYFCASSTRLAGGWGEQFFGPGTRLTVL.

In DNA, the CDR3 is TGTGCCTGGAGTCTAGGGACTAGCGCGTACAATGAGCAGTTCTTC. This translates into CAWSLGTSAYNEQFF. The V and J genes are TRBV30 and TRBJ2-1; 10 positions match TRBD2. With 2 bases clipped from V and 4 bases from J, the junction kept 5 bases outside the gene matches. This CDR3 spans 15 amino acids. Germline CDR1 is GTSNPN and CDR2 is SVGIG (reference sequence).

The chain carries TRBV12-2 and TRBJ2-7; the table's D call, TRBD2, has no DNA check behind it. TRBV12-2 is given as a pseudogene. This CDR3 has 16 residues. DNA of the CDR3: TGTGCAAGTCGCTTCGGGACTAGCGTAAACCTTTACGAGCAGTACTTC. This codes for CASRFGTSVNLYEQYF.

The chain is built from TRBV7-6 and TRBJ2-5, with 11 nucleotides matching TRBD1. This CDR3 is built from 18 residues. Germline V gene data show CDR1 as SGHVS and CDR2 as FNYEAQ. The trim removed 0 bases at V and 2 bases at J, leaving 8 bases unmatched. CDR3: CASSLALKDRGQQETQYF. For the CDR3, the DNA is TGTGCCAGCAGCTTAGCGCTGAAGGACAGGGGGCAACAAGAGACCCAGTACTTC. Full variable domain (missing parts from reference TRBV7-6 and TRBJ2-5): GAGVSQSPRYKVTKRGQDVALRCDPISGHVSLYWYRQALGQGPEFLTYFNYEAQQDKSGLPNDRFSAERPEGSISTLTIQRTEQRDSAMYRCASSLALKDRGQQETQYFGPGTRLLVL.

DNA for the CDR3: TGTGCCAGCAGTACCGGGACGGGGGGAGCTTTCTTT. Amino acid sequence: CASSTGTGGAFF. The chain carries TRBV2 and TRBJ1-1, with D tentatively TRBD1 (5 bases). The V gene lost 5 bases and the J gene lost 10 bases, with 14 bases spanning the gap. This CDR3 has 12 residues. Germline CDR1 SNHLY, CDR2 FYNNEI.

This clone was observed a handful of times. The gene calls are TRBV5-1 and TRBJ1-1; 7 bases align to TRBD1. J gave up 3 bases and V 0 bases, and 5 bases lay outside the gene matches. The germline gives CDR1 SGHRS, CDR2 YFSETQ. This CDR3 region has 15 residues. This chain's CDR3 is CASSLAGTADTEAFF. The CDR3 DNA reads TGCGCCAGCAGCTTGGCGGGGACAGCTGACACTGAAGCTTTCTTT.

J is TRBJ1-1 and V is TRBV27; perhaps TRBD1 as D (5 bases). Germline CDR1 and CDR2: MNHEY and SMNVEV (reference sequence). Trimming left V 2 bases short and J 2 bases short, with 9 bases between. The CDR3 runs 14 residues. The CDR3 is CASSLIGENTEAFF. Written as DNA, the CDR3 is TGTGCCAGCAGTTTAATAGGGGAAAACACTGAAGCTTTCTTT.

Regarding this clone: An end of the junction does not agree with germline; a read error may underlie this. The genes are TRBV2 and TRBJ2-1; D is ambiguous. This CDR3 region has 11 residues. Germline V gene lookup returns CDR1 SNHLY and CDR2 FYNNEI. CDR3 loop: CASSEYNDQFF. CDR3 nucleotides: TGTGCCAGCAGTGAATACAATGATCAGTTCTTC.